Listed below are T cell receptor beta chains from one sample, sequenced in a study of shared clonotypes between healthy human individuals. Generated by immunoSEQ multiplex PCR, the TCRdb table keeps only in-frame clones and is missing some. Of 600,000 to 700,000 clones in the sample, roughly 73% are singletons; the top ten hold 1.5% to 2%. The sample was memory CD4+ T cells sorted from blood. Every receptor here comes from a woman in her 30s in good health. CDR3s include the opening cysteine and the closing phenylalanine or tryptophan. D genes are given only for firm matches. Only some rows state a clone size, as once, few, many or a class for expanded clones.

V gene	clone size	D gene	J gene	CDR3 DNA	CDR3 protein
TRBV6-1	once	TRBD1	TRBJ2-1	TGTGCCAGCAGGGTAATGGGACAGGGGATCTATGAGCAGTTCTTC	CASRVMGQGIYEQFF
TRBV27	few	TRBD1	TRBJ2-1	TGTGCCAGCAGTCTAGGGACAGCCGAGGGCAATGAGCAGTTCTTC	CASSLGTAEGNEQFF
TRBV7-8	.	.	TRBJ2-7	TGTGCCAGCAGTGCCAAGCTGGCCCACGAGCAGTACTTC	CASSAKLAHEQYF
TRBV5-5	.	.	TRBJ1-1	TGTGCCAGCAGCCAGCCCGGTGTTGCCGAAGCTTTCTTT	CASSQPGVAEAFF
TRBV10-1	.	.	TRBJ2-4	TGCGCCAGCAGTCCCCGACTAGGGGTCAAAAACATTCAGTACTTC	CASSPRLGVKNIQYF
TRBV5-4	once	TRBD2	TRBJ2-5	TGTGCCAGCAGCCCTAGCGGGAGAGAGACCCAGTACTTC	CASSPSGRETQYF
TRBV11-2	.	.	TRBJ2-7	TGTGCCAGCCGTTACGGGGACCGAAGCTCCTACGAGCAGTACTTC	CASRYGDRSSYEQYF
TRBV28	once	TRBD2	TRBJ2-7	TGTGCCAGCAGTTTAAGGCGGACTAGCGGGTCTCCCTACGAGCAGTACTTC	CASSLRRTSGSPYEQYF
TRBV6-1	.	.	TRBJ2-7	TGTGCCATCCTTATTTTGGGGGCCGAGCAGTACTTC	CAILILGAEQYF
TRBV4-1	.	.	TRBJ2-1	TGCGCCAGCAGCCAAAGGGGAAACTCCTACAATGAGCAGTTCTTC	CASSQRGNSYNEQFF
TRBV4-1	.	TRBD2	TRBJ2-7	TGCGCCAGCAGCCAAGGGGCCTTAGCGGGAGGAGGCTACGAGCAGTACTTC	CASSQGALAGGGYEQYF
TRBV28	once	TRBD1	TRBJ2-7	TGTGCCAGCAGTTCGGTGGGAGGGACAGGGCTCTACGAGCAGTACTTC	CASSSVGGTGLYEQYF
TRBV28	.	TRBD1	TRBJ1-5	TGTGCCAGCAGTTCACCAACCGGGACAGGGTTCGGTTCGGATCAGCCCCAGCATTTT	CASSSPTGTGFGSDQPQHF
TRBV19	.	.	TRBJ2-5	TGTGCCACAAGGTGGGGGAGTGAAGACACCCAGTACTTC	CATRWGSEDTQYF
TRBV2	.	TRBD1	TRBJ2-2	TGTGCCAGCAGTGGACAGGGGGTCACCGGGGAGCTGTTTTTT	CASSGQGVTGELFF
TRBV29-1	once	.	TRBJ2-5	TGCAGCACCCGGGACGGACAAGAGACCCAGTACTTC	CSTRDGQETQYF
TRBV11-2	.	.	TRBJ2-5	TGTGCCAGCAGCTCCCCAGGTGGGGAGACCCAGTACTTC	CASSSPGGETQYF
TRBV7-8	.	.	TRBJ2-7	TGTGCCAGCAGCTTGGGACGGCTTACGGAAGAGCAGTACTTC	CASSLGRLTEEQYF
TRBV10-3	.	TRBD2	TRBJ2-1	TGTGCCATCAGCTTAGCGGGTGGTAATGAGCAGTTCTTC	CAISLAGGNEQFF
TRBV5-1	.	.	TRBJ2-1	TGCGCCAGCAGCTTAGAGACAAACTACAATGAGCAGTTCTTC	CASSLETNYNEQFF
TRBV6-6	.	.	TRBJ2-3	TGTGCCAGCAGTTACCCATCCGACATGCGGGATACGCAGTATTTT	CASSYPSDMRDTQYF
TRBV28	.	.	TRBJ2-5	TGTGCCAGCAGTTTGGGTCGGGGGGCGAGGCAAGAGACCCAGTACTTC	CASSLGRGARQETQYF
TRBV7-9	.	.	TRBJ1-2	TGTGCCAGCAGTTCGCAGAGGGACCTAGGGGGTTATGGCTACACCTTC	CASSSQRDLGGYGYTF
TRBV6-6	.	.	TRBJ2-3	TGTGCCAGCAGTTACCCTTCAGATACGCAGTATTTT	CASSYPSDTQYF
TRBV27	few	TRBD1	TRBJ2-2	TGTGCCAGCAGTCCTTCCGGGACAGGGTACACCGGGGAGCTGTTTTTT	CASSPSGTGYTGELFF
TRBV28	.	TRBD1	TRBJ1-5	TGTGCCAGCAGCCCAGGTCCCGGGACAGGGGCTGGCCAGCCCCAGCATTTT	CASSPGPGTGAGQPQHF
TRBV18	.	.	TRBJ1-1	TGTGCCAGCTCACCCGGAGGTAGAACTGAAGCTTTCTTT	CASSPGGRTEAFF
TRBV15	.	TRBD1	TRBJ1-4	TGTGCCACCAGCAGTTCCGGGACAGGGAATGAAAAACTGTTTTTT	CATSSSGTGNEKLFF
TRBV10-3	.	.	TRBJ2-1	TGTGCCATCAAAGTCGCGAGCGGACGAAAGGGGAATGAGCAGTTCTTC	CAIKVASGRKGNEQFF
TRBV28	.	.	TRBJ1-2	TGTGCCAGCACTAACAGAGCCTATGGCTACACCTTC	CASTNRAYGYTF
TRBV11-2	.	.	TRBJ1-2	TGTGCCAGCAGCCCCATTGAGACTAAGAACTATGGCTACACCTTC	CASSPIETKNYGYTF
TRBV5-1	.	TRBD1	TRBJ2-7	TGCGCCAGCAGCCCAACCCGGGACAGGGTCTACGAGCAGTACTTC	CASSPTRDRVYEQYF
TRBV10-3	.	.	TRBJ2-3	TGTGCCATCAGTAGACAGACTAGCACAGATACGCAGTATTTT	CAISRQTSTDTQYF
TRBV10-3	.	.	TRBJ2-5	TGTGCCATCTCCCCGGGGGTGGGGGAGACCCAGTACTTC	CAISPGVGETQYF
TRBV28	.	.	TRBJ2-6	TGTGCCAGCAGTTCTGCCGGTGGGTCTGGGGCCAACGTCCTGACTTTC	CASSSAGGSGANVLTF
TRBV6-5	.	.	TRBJ1-5	TGTGCCAGCAGGGCCGGGGATCAGCCCCAGCATTTT	CASRAGDQPQHF
TRBV21-1	few	.	TRBJ1-5	TGTGCCAGCAGCCCACAGGGGGCGAATCAGCCCCAGCATTTT	CASSPQGANQPQHF
TRBV5-1	.	.	TRBJ2-5	TGCGCCAGCAGCTGGGAGGGGGGTCAAGAGACCCAGTACTTC	CASSWEGGQETQYF
TRBV7-6	.	TRBD1	TRBJ1-2	TGTGCCAGCAGCTCAAGTCCGGGACAGGGAGGCGGCTACACCTTC	CASSSSPGQGGGYTF
TRBV7-3	few	.	TRBJ2-3	TGTGCCAGCAGCGATTTAGGGGTAGATACGCAGTATTTT	CASSDLGVDTQYF
TRBV18	.	.	TRBJ2-7	TGTGCCAGCTCACCATCGGGACATATCCCCTACGAGCAGTACTTC	CASSPSGHIPYEQYF
TRBV19	.	.	TRBJ2-7	TGTGCCAGTAGTATTTTGCTAGGCCCCTACGAGCAGTACTTC	CASSILLGPYEQYF
TRBV19	.	.	TRBJ2-3	TGTGCCAGTAAATGGTCTTTGAAGACGGATACGCAGTATTTT	CASKWSLKTDTQYF
TRBV5-1	few	.	TRBJ2-7	TGCGCCAGCAGCTTGGCCGGGGACGAGCAGTACTTC	CASSLAGDEQYF
TRBV10-3	.	.	TRBJ2-3	TGTGCCATCTCAGGTAGCGGCTTCACAGATACGCAGTATTTT	CAISGSGFTDTQYF
TRBV5-1	.	.	TRBJ2-7	TGCGCCAGCAGCTTGGGAGGCTACGAGCAGTACTTC	CASSLGGYEQYF
TRBV18	once	.	TRBJ2-2	TGTGCCAGCTCAGAGAACACCGGGGAGCTGTTTTTT	CASSENTGELFF
TRBV29-1	few	TRBD1	TRBJ2-5	TGCAGCGCCGGGGACAGGCAAGAGACCCAGTACTTC	CSAGDRQETQYF
TRBV18	.	TRBD2	TRBJ2-1	TGTGCCAGCTCACCACCCTCCGGTGGCGGGAGCTTCACTGAGCAGTTCTTC	CASSPPSGGGSFTEQFF
TRBV30	few	.	TRBJ1-5	TGTGCCTGGAGTGTACAGGGAACTCGGCCCCAGCATTTT	CAWSVQGTRPQHF
TRBV6-1	.	.	TRBJ1-2	TGTGCCAGCAGTGTCGCTGACGGCTATGGCTACACCTTC	CASSVADGYGYTF
TRBV10-1	.	TRBD2	TRBJ2-7	TGCGCCAGCAGTGAGATAGCGGGAGGGCCCTACGAGCAGTACTTC	CASSEIAGGPYEQYF
TRBV4-1	.	.	TRBJ1-4	TGCGCCAGCAGCCAAGATAGCGACAGCAGAAATGAAAAACTGTTTTTT	CASSQDSDSRNEKLFF